This T cell receptor beta chain was recovered during a study of shared clonotypes between healthy human individuals. Across the whole study: Researchers assigned three CD4 naive, three CD4 memory, two CD8 naive and one CD8 memory plate to each donor.

This clone has a handful of counts. Other DNA sequences in this specimen translate into the identical CDR3. CDR1 is SNHLY, CDR2 FYNNEI, per germline. Trimming cost V 6 bases and J 2 bases; bases outside gene matches: 18. The CDR3 runs to 18 residues. Assay runs were performed at deep level. As processed by the authors: ImmunoSEQ yielded junction-only sequences lacking quality scores, so filtering differed. Profiled with immunoSEQ multiplex PCR; TCRdb holds only in-frame clones, not every one. That table is the source of V, J and clone size, and D and trimming were worked out from the DNA. This table holds about 1.1 million clones, around three quarters found once.

The receptor's source is a man in his late teens or twenties in good health. Some clones in this sample may be carry-over from other donors' samples. The specimen was memory CD4+ T cells from PBMCs. Subset: CD45RA-negative fraction. The chain employs TRBV2 and TRBJ2-7; 8 bases line up with TRBD2. CDR3 loop: CASSPGLAGGHRPYEQYF. The CDR3, as DNA: TGTGCCAGCAGCCCAGGACTAGCCGGAGGTCATAGACCCTACGAGCAGTACTTC.